The 22 T cell receptor beta chains in this list originate from one sample, sequenced in a study of CD8+ T cells in alopecia areata. In each case, RNA was isolated and then reverse transcribed into cDNA as the sequencing template. The method was immunoSEQ multiplex PCR; TCRdb's version includes in-frame clones alone and lacks a portion of them. The sample shows 65,000 to 95,000 clones, just over 50% of them seen only once. Sequenced sample: NKG2D-high CD8+ T cells sorted from blood. The receptor source for this set is a human donor with alopecia areata.

The chain uses TRBV13 and TRBJ2-1; D remains unclear. The CDR3 extends over 15 amino acids. CDR1 is PRHDT, CDR2 FYEKMQ, per germline (reference sequence). Trimming pared 2 bases from V and 6 bases from J, leaving 14 bases between. CDR3 region: CASSLRGDHGNEQFF. The CDR3 DNA is TGTGCCAGCAGCTTACGTGGGGATCACGGCAATGAGCAGTTCTTC.

This chain connects TRBV5-1 to TRBJ2-7; TRBD2 aligns across 8 bases. J lost 4 bases, V lost 2 bases, and 5 bases had no gene match. The CDR3 contains 14 residues. Per germline, CDR1 SGHRS and CDR2 YFSETQ. CDR3: CASSLLAEKYEQYF. The CDR3 nucleotides read TGCGCCAGCAGCTTACTAGCGGAGAAATACGAGCAGTACTTC.

CDR3 in DNA: TGCGCCAGCAGCAACAAGCCCCGCAGCGAGCAGTACTTC. Amino acids: CASSNKPRSEQYF. The chain joins TRBV4-3 to TRBJ2-7; D is undetermined. The germline V gene encodes CDR1 LGHNA and CDR2 YSLEER. Trimming cost V 5 bases and J 6 bases, with 14 bases left between them. CDR3 length: 13 amino acids.

The chain links TRBV27 to TRBJ2-7; no clear D. The CDR3 consists of 12 residues. CDR1 is MNHEY, CDR2 SMNVEV, per germline (reference sequence). V was clipped by 2 bases and J by 5 bases, with 7 bases between them. The CDR3 loop reads CASSLTGHEQYF. The DNA of the CDR3 is TGTGCCAGCAGTTTAACGGGTCACGAGCAGTACTTC.

The chain uses TRBV5-4 and TRBJ2-3, with D hard to call. Trimming removed 2 bases at V and 6 bases at J, with 10 bases between. CDR3 length: 13 residues. The V gene's germline CDR1 is SGHNT and CDR2 YYREEE (reference sequence). DNA for the CDR3: TGTGCCAGCAGCTTCACAGTTTACGATACGCAGTATTTT. This gives the protein CASSFTVYDTQYF.

The chain couples TRBV29-1 to TRBJ2-2, with D uncertain. Trimming removed 4 bases from V and 3 bases from J, with 6 bases in between. CDR1 and CDR2 (germline): SQVTM, ANQGSEA. The CDR3 runs to 12 residues. CDR3 residues: CSVVTDTGELFF. The CDR3 nucleotides read TGCAGCGTTGTCACGGACACCGGGGAGCTGTTTTTT.

Only a few counts were recorded for this clone. The chain couples TRBV7-9 to TRBJ1-1; 7 bases map to TRBD1. This CDR3 has 14 residues. In germline, CDR1 is SEHNR, CDR2 FQNEAQ (reference sequence). The CDR3 sequence is CVSGQGEMNTEAFF. DNA for the CDR3: TGTGTATCTGGGCAGGGGGAGATGAACACTGAAGCTTTCTTT.

The chain couples TRBV2 to TRBJ2-7, with TRBD1 matching 7 bases. The CDR3 contains 14 residues. The ends lost 8 bases at V and 7 bases at J; junction bases unmatched: 14. Germline V gene lookup returns CDR1 SNHLY and CDR2 FYNNEI. CDR3 protein: CASGRTGALGEQYF. DNA for the CDR3: TGTGCCAGCGGGAGAACAGGGGCCTTAGGGGAGCAGTACTTC.

The chain joins TRBV2 to TRBJ2-3; D unresolved. The ends were cut back, 3 bases at V and 2 bases at J, with 9 bases in the middle. In germline, CDR1 is SNHLY, CDR2 FYNNEI. CDR3 length: 14 amino acids. In DNA, the CDR3 is TGTGCCAGCAGTGATACGGTGGACACAGATACGCAGTATTTT. Residues: CASSDTVDTDTQYF. The full variable domain, completed using reference TRBV2 and TRBJ2-3, is EPEVTQTPSHQVTQMGQEVILRCVPISNHLYFYWYRQILGQKVEFLVSFYNNEISEKSEIFDDQFSVERPDGSNFTLKIRSTKLEDSAMYFCASSDTVDTDTQYFGPGTRLTVL.

The V gene is TRBV5-1, the J gene TRBJ2-7, with D unresolved. Germline CDR1 SGHRS, CDR2 YFSETQ. The CDR3 loop spans 13 amino acids. Trimming removed 3 bases at V and 6 bases at J, with 13 bases between. CDR3 DNA sequence: TGCGCCAGCAGCTGGCTTGTGTTCACCGAGCAGTACTTC. The encoded protein is CASSWLVFTEQYF.

The V gene is TRBV29-1, the J gene TRBJ2-1, with D uncertain. Trimming stripped 3 bases from V and 0 bases from J, with 12 bases between. Germline values: CDR1 SQVTM, CDR2 ANQGSEA. The CDR3 covers 15 residues. CDR3: CSVDLSLSSYNEQFF. CDR3 in DNA: TGCAGCGTTGATTTGAGTTTGAGCTCCTACAATGAGCAGTTCTTC.

The gene calls are TRBV5-6 and TRBJ2-2; D is unresolved. This CDR3 contains 12 residues. CDR1 and CDR2 (germline): SGHDT, YYEEEE. Deletions cut 4 bases from V and 7 bases from J, with 8 bases between. The CDR3 is CASSPWNGELFF. The CDR3 DNA reads as TGTGCCAGCAGCCCTTGGAACGGGGAGCTGTTTTTT. The whole variable domain, filled in from reference TRBV5-6 and TRBJ2-2, reads DAGVTQSPTHLIKTRGQQVTLRCSPKSGHDTVSWYQQALGQGPQFIFQYYEEEERQRGNFPDRFSGHQFPNYSSELNVNALLLGDSALYLCASSPWNGELFFGEGSRLTVL.

A few counts support this clone. V gene TRBV6-6 combines with J gene TRBJ2-3; D gene unclear. CDR1 and CDR2 (germline): MNHNY, SVGAGI (reference sequence). CDR3 length equals 14 residues. V gave up 4 bases and J gave up 6 bases, with 14 bases separating them. The CDR3 DNA is TGTGCCAGCAGTTCAGTGGGCTCGGTGGATACGCAGTATTTT. Amino acids: CASSSVGSVDTQYF.

CDR3 DNA sequence: TGCAGCGTTAGAAGACAGGGCCAAGAGACCCAGTACTTC. It yields the protein CSVRRQGQETQYF. The V gene is TRBV29-1, the J gene TRBJ2-5; 7 nucleotides align to TRBD1. The CDR3 runs 13 residues. The V and J ends lost 5 bases and 1 base, in that order; junction bases with no gene match: 4. The germline CDR1 and CDR2 sequences are SQVTM and ANQGSEA.

V usage is TRBV9 and J usage is TRBJ2-2, with TRBD2 as a possible D gene (7 bases). Germline assignment: CDR1 SGDLS and CDR2 YYNGEE. V was cut by 4 bases and J by 5 bases, with 18 bases left in between. This CDR3 region has 16 residues. The DNA for the CDR3 is TGTGCCAGCAGCCTTCAGCGGGACACAAGTACCGGGGAGCTGTTTTTT. This translates into CASSLQRDTSTGELFF. The variable domain in full, completed from reference TRBV9 and TRBJ2-2, reads DSGVTQTPKHLITATGQRVTLRCSPRSGDLSVYWYQQSLDQGLQFLIQYYNGEERAKGNILERFSAQQFPDLHSELNLSSLELGDSALYFCASSLQRDTSTGELFFGEGSRLTVL.

This clone was detected a few times. CDR3 in amino acids: CASLGQGADEQFF. CDR3 coding DNA: TGTGCCAGCCTGGGACAGGGGGCTGATGAGCAGTTCTTC. J is TRBJ2-1 and V is TRBV28, with 12 bases matching TRBD1. Germline-derived CDR1 and CDR2 are MDHEN and SYDVKM. The CDR3 is 13 residues long. The V gene end was trimmed by 8 bases and the J gene end by 8 bases; junction bases not matched to a gene: 4.

This chain uses TRBV29-1 with TRBJ2-7, with D tentatively TRBD2 (6 bases). Trimming stripped 6 bases from V and 4 bases from J, with 16 bases between. The CDR3 length is 13 residues. Germline assignment: CDR1 SQVTM and CDR2 ANQGSEA. CDR3 amino acids: CSVVPGLQYEQYF. The CDR3 DNA sequence: TGCAGCGTCGTACCGGGACTTCAATACGAGCAGTACTTC.

The gene calls are TRBV15 and TRBJ2-2; the D is unclear. Germline lookup yields CDR1 LNHNV and CDR2 YYDKDF (reference sequence). V lost 6 bases and J 6 bases, leaving 5 bases between the germline ends. CDR3 length equals 11 residues. The CDR3 loop is CATRIPGELFF. The CDR3 DNA reads TGTGCCACCAGAATCCCCGGGGAGCTGTTTTTT. Full variable domain (outside the CDR3, taken from reference TRBV15 and TRBJ2-2): DAMVIQNPRYQVTQFGKPVTLSCSQTLNHNVMYWYQQKSSQAPKLLFHYYDKDFNNEADTPDNFQSRRPNTSFCFLDIRSPGLGDTAMYLCATRIPGELFFGEGSRLTVL.

This clone was recorded once. The V call is TRBV27, the J call TRBJ1-6, with 7 bases identical to TRBD1. This CDR3 has 14 residues. V lost 7 bases to trimming and J lost 9 bases; unmatched junction nucleotides: 9. CDR1 MNHEY and CDR2 SMNVEV come from the germline V gene (reference sequence). The chain's CDR3 is CASTFGTEGSPLHF. For the CDR3, the DNA is TGTGCCAGCACGTTCGGGACAGAGGGTTCACCCCTCCACTTT.

V gene TRBV14 combines with J gene TRBJ2-5; no definite D call. V lost 4 bases and J 5 bases, leaving 8 bases between the germline ends. This CDR3 region has 12 residues. CDR1 is SGHDN and CDR2 is FVKESK in the germline V gene. As DNA, the CDR3 is TGTGCCAGCAGCCCTACAACGGAGACCCAGTACTTC. Amino acids: CASSPTTETQYF.

This chain links TRBV2 with TRBJ2-7; TRBD2 matches 8 bases. Germline V lookup: CDR1 SNHLY, CDR2 FYNNEI. CDR3 length: 14 residues. With 0 bases clipped from V and 7 bases from J, the junction kept 5 bases outside the gene matches. The CDR3 DNA follows: TGTGCCAGCAGTGAAGCCGGGGGGGCGGGAGAGCAGTACTTC. Protein: CASSEAGGAGEQYF.

The V and J genes are TRBV27 and TRBJ1-5; maybe TRBD1 (5 bases). Between the trimmed V and J ends, which lost 6 bases and 3 bases, there was a span of 12 bases. The CDR3 runs to 14 residues. Germline V lookup: CDR1 MNHEY, CDR2 SMNVEV (reference sequence). CDR3: CASRKGPANQPQHF. In DNA, the CDR3 is TGTGCCAGCAGAAAGGGGCCAGCCAATCAGCCCCAGCATTTT.